This paragraph reports one T cell receptor (beta chain). The CDR3 runs 15 residues. Germline CDR1 and CDR2: MGHRA and YSYEKL. cDNA libraries for TRB were generated by 5' RACE incorporating UMI labels. TCRdb reanalyzed the 5' RACE reads and collapses them to one entry per CDR3 protein, without DNA. The record lists fewer than 90,000 distinct CDR3 sequences, of which the ten most abundant hold more than 1.5%. This record belongs to a study of CXCR3-negative and CXCR3-positive naive CD8 T cells. Sequenced input: naive CXCR3- CD8+ T cells from blood. Subset described: CD45RO-CCR7+CD27+CD95- naive CD8+ T cells lacking CXCR3 (TNR3-). The V and J genes are TRBV4-1 and TRBJ2-1; TCRdb names TRBD2, which stays unverified in the absence of DNA. The TCR originated in a human donor in good health. Some clones in this sample may be carry-over from other donors' samples. This CDR3 reads CASSPLAGGYNEQFF.